This T cell receptor beta chain originates from a study of T-cell reconstitution after alpha-beta-depleted transplantation in children. The germline CDR1 and CDR2 sequences are WSHSY and SAAADI. Germline trimming cut 8 bases from V and 4 bases from J; bases unmatched to any gene: 2. CDR3 length: 12 residues. The TCRbeta library was prepared with unique molecular identifiers. TCRdb fed the PCR reads into MiXCR, producing one record per CDR3 protein. The sample lists about 500,000 distinct CDR3 sequences, approximately 30% occurring once. The source of this sequence is a human donor who donated a stem cell graft to a child with aplastic anemia. Sequencing was performed on PBMCs from the stem cell graft donor, taken from the stem cell graft. The chain recombines TRBV10-2 with TRBJ1-1, with 9 bases that match TRBD1. As DNA, the CDR3 is TGCGCCAGCCGGGACAGGGCCACTGAAGCTTTCTTT. Protein product: CASRDRATEAFF.